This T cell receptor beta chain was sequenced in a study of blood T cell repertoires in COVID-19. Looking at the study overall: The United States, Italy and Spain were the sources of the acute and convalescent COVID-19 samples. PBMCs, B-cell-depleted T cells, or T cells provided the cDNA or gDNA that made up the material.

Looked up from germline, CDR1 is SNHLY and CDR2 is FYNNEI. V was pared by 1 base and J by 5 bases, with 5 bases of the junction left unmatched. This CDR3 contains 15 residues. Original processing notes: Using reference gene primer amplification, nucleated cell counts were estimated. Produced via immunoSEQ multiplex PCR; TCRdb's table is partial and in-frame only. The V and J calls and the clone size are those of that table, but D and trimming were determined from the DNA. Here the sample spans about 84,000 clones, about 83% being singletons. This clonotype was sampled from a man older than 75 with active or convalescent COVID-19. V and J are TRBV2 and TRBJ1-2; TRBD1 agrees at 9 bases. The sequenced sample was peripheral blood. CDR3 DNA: TGTGCCAGCAGTGAAGGGACAGGGGCAAGGTATGGCTACACCTTC. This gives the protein CASSEGTGARYGYTF.